The 27 T cell receptor beta chains given below trace back to one sample, sequenced in a study of blood T cell repertoires in COVID-19 (dated by TCRdb to the early 2020s). The method behind the library was the immunoSEQ multiplex PCR assay. TCRdb holds this immuneACCESS table with in-frame rearrangements only. Some clones are missing; in checked studies, unresolved V genes explain under half, and the rest has no known cause. Recorded for this sample are some 19,000 clones; roughly 84% of them occurred a single time. The ten biggest clones cover about 10% of the sample. The material sequenced was peripheral blood. The receptor source for this set is a human donor in a cohort sampled during active COVID-19. The donor label of this sample is uncertain.

This clone was seen a few times. This sequence joins TRBV18 and TRBJ1-5, with 10 bases that match TRBD1. Germline V gives CDR1 KGHSH, CDR2 LQKENI. With 8 bases clipped from V and 6 bases from J, the junction kept 7 bases outside the gene matches. The CDR3 sequence is 14 residues long. In DNA form, the CDR3 reads TGTGCCAGCGGCGGGACAGGGGTAGGTCAGCCCCAGCATTTT. Its translation: CASGGTGVGQPQHF.

The chain carries TRBV15 and TRBJ2-1, with D tentatively TRBD1 (6 bases). Germline assignment: CDR1 LNHNV and CDR2 YYDKDF (reference sequence). Trimming pared 0 bases from V and 3 bases from J, leaving 12 bases between. The CDR3 is made up of 16 amino acids. The CDR3: CATSREGWGHYNEQFF. The DNA of the CDR3 is TGTGCCACCAGCAGAGAGGGGTGGGGACACTACAATGAGCAGTTCTTC. The full variable domain, with the rest looked up from reference TRBV15 and TRBJ2-1, is DAMVIQNPRYQVTQFGKPVTLSCSQTLNHNVMYWYQQKSSQAPKLLFHYYDKDFNNEADTPDNFQSRRPNTSFCFLDIRSPGLGDTAMYLCATSREGWGHYNEQFFGPGTRLTVL.

The genes are TRBV10-2 and TRBJ2-2, with TRBD2 identical over 9 bases. Germline CDR1 WSHSY, CDR2 SAAADI. The CDR3 consists of 16 residues. J lost 1 base, V lost 6 bases, and 6 bases had no gene match. This CDR3 reads CASRSSGSGNTGELFF. DNA of the CDR3: TGCGCCAGCAGGAGTAGCGGGAGCGGGAACACCGGGGAGCTGTTTTTT.

This rearrangement joins TRBV10-2 to TRBJ2-7; no reliable D call. The CDR3 has 14 residues. V was trimmed by 2 bases and J by 1 base, leaving 9 bases between them. The V gene's germline CDR1 is WSHSY and CDR2 SAAADI. The DNA of the CDR3 is TGCGCCAGCAGTGAGCCAGTGCTTTCCTACGAGCAGTACTTC. This gives the protein CASSEPVLSYEQYF.

This sequence joins TRBV9 and TRBJ2-1; 10 nucleotides agree with TRBD2. V lost 3 bases, J lost 0 bases, and 3 bases stayed unmatched. CDR1 and CDR2 from the germline V gene are SGDLS and YYNGEE. The CDR3 sequence is 16 residues long. In DNA, the CDR3 is TGTGCCAGCAGCGGGAGACTAGCGGGCTCCTACAATGAGCAGTTCTTC. This gives the protein CASSGRLAGSYNEQFF.

This rearrangement joins TRBV28 to TRBJ2-5; perhaps TRBD2 as D (6 bases). Trimming removed 6 bases at V and 4 bases at J, with 18 bases between. The CDR3 totals 15 residues. CDR1 is MDHEN, CDR2 SYDVKM, per germline. For the CDR3, the DNA is TGTGCCAGCAGCCCCAGTGTTGGGGGAGGAGAGACCCAGTACTTC. Amino acid sequence: CASSPSVGGGETQYF.

This chain connects TRBV9 to TRBJ2-2; 9 bases are shared with TRBD2. V lost 6 bases to trimming and J lost 6 bases; unmatched junction nucleotides: 15. CDR1 SGDLS and CDR2 YYNGEE come from the germline V gene. The CDR3 spans 17 residues. The CDR3, as DNA: TGTGCCAGCACCCAGGGTGGGCTAGCGGGATTGGCCGGGGAGCTGTTTTTT. It codes for CASTQGGLAGLAGELFF.

This sequence joins TRBV11-2 and TRBJ2-2; 7 bases map to TRBD2. The length of the CDR3 is 19 residues. With V trimmed by 2 bases and J by 7 bases, 19 bases remained unmatched. Germline V gives CDR1 SGHAT, CDR2 FQNNGV. CDR3 protein: CASSLRRAGTTGRGGELFF. Written as DNA, the CDR3 is TGTGCCAGCAGCTTACGTAGGGCCGGGACTACGGGGCGGGGCGGGGAGCTGTTTTTT.

The V call is TRBV19, the J call TRBJ2-2; 8 nucleotides line up with TRBD1. The CDR3 has 15 amino acids. The junction had 6 bases not matched to a gene; V was cut back by 3 bases and J by 6 bases. Germline CDR1 and CDR2: LNHDA and SQIVND (reference sequence). CDR3 DNA sequence: TGTGCCAGTAGTATTCAGGACAGGGTACCCGGGGAGCTGTTTTTT. As protein: CASSIQDRVPGELFF.

The chain recombines TRBV2 with TRBJ1-5, with 9 bases lining up with TRBD1. Losses at the gene ends were 6 bases for V and 1 base for J; bases not matched to a gene: 4. The germline gives CDR1 SNHLY, CDR2 FYNNEI. This CDR3 has 15 amino acids. CDR3 protein: CASRMDRGSNQPQHF. DNA for the CDR3: TGTGCCAGCAGAATGGACAGGGGAAGCAATCAGCCCCAGCATTTT.

This clone was found a few times. V gene TRBV3-1 (or the pseudogene TRBV3-2) combines with J gene TRBJ2-7, with a weak D call TRBD2 (6 bases). The CDR3 covers 14 residues. CDR1 and CDR2 (germline): LGHDT, YNNKEL (reference sequence). Trimming left V 0 bases short and J 2 bases short, with 8 bases between. CDR3 amino acids: CASSQESGPYEQYF. The CDR3 DNA is TGTGCCAGCAGCCAAGAGAGCGGGCCCTACGAGCAGTACTTC.

This chain links TRBV19 with TRBJ2-2; D is perhaps TRBD1 (7 bases). The CDR3 loop spans 15 amino acids. CDR1 is LNHDA and CDR2 is SQIVND in the germline V gene (reference sequence). Trimming removed 1 base from V and 6 bases from J, with 12 bases in between. This CDR3 is CASSIAQGGPGELFF. The CDR3, as DNA: TGTGCCAGTAGTATAGCCCAGGGGGGTCCCGGGGAGCTGTTTTTT.

The gene calls are TRBV30 and TRBJ1-2, with D perhaps matching TRBD1 (5 bases). V gave up 0 bases and J gave up 11 bases, with 16 bases separating them. The V gene's germline CDR1 is GTSNPN and CDR2 SVGIG (reference sequence). The CDR3 is 13 amino acids. The CDR3 here is CAWSVIGAGEYTF. The CDR3 DNA follows: TGTGCCTGGAGTGTTATTGGGGCCGGAGAGTACACCTTC.

The rearrangement joins TRBV6-4 to TRBJ2-1; 7 bases align to TRBD1. Per germline, CDR1 MRHNA and CDR2 SNTAGT. This CDR3 contains 13 residues. Unmatched junction bases numbered 3, after V lost 5 bases and J lost 5 bases. The chain's CDR3 is CASSRDSNNEQFF. In DNA, the CDR3 is TGTGCCAGCAGTCGGGACAGCAACAATGAGCAGTTCTTC.

This chain's CDR3 is CASSTLRGFQETQYF. Written as DNA, the CDR3 is TGTGCCAGCAGTACCCTGAGAGGCTTCCAAGAGACCCAGTACTTC. The chain joins TRBV6-5 to TRBJ2-5; no clear D gene. Germline CDR1 reads MNHEY; CDR2 reads SVGAGI. CDR3 length: 15 residues. V was trimmed by 5 bases and J by 1 base, leaving 14 bases between them.

This clone was found once. This chain uses TRBV11-2 with TRBJ1-4; D is unclear. This CDR3 is 13 amino acids long. V lost 6 bases and J 0 bases, leaving 5 bases between the germline ends. Germline-derived CDR1 and CDR2 are SGHAT and FQNNGV. The DNA of the CDR3 is TGTGCCAGCAGTCCTTCAACTAATGAAAAACTGTTTTTT. Residues: CASSPSTNEKLFF.

This clone came up once. The chain joins TRBV7-2 to TRBJ2-3; the match to TRBD1 covers 10 bases. Germline CDR1 is SGHTA and CDR2 is FQGNSA. The CDR3 covers 14 residues. J gave up 2 bases and V 9 bases, and 5 bases lay outside the gene matches. Written as DNA, the CDR3 is TGTGCCAGTTCGACAGGGGGCACCACAGATACGCAGTATTTT. It translates to CASSTGGTTDTQYF.

The rearrangement uses TRBV6-5 and TRBJ2-7; TRBD2 agrees at 10 bases. Germline CDR1 MNHEY, CDR2 SVGAGI. With 8 bases clipped from V and 5 bases from J, the junction kept 12 bases outside the gene matches. CDR3 length equals 15 residues. CDR3 loop: CASSTRAGGPHEQYF. The DNA for the CDR3 is TGTGCCAGCTCTACCCGAGCGGGAGGGCCCCACGAGCAGTACTTC.

This sequence joins TRBV6-5 and TRBJ2-2; 10 bases are a match to TRBD2. The CDR3 length is 14 residues. V trimming: 8 bases; J trimming: 7 bases; junction bases outside the gene matches: 7. Looked up from germline, CDR1 is MNHEY and CDR2 is SVGAGI. This CDR3 reads CASATSGNGGELFF. As DNA, the CDR3 is TGTGCCAGCGCTACTAGCGGGAATGGCGGGGAGCTGTTTTTT.

The chain carries TRBV11-2 and TRBJ2-1; TRBD2 matches at 9 bases. The germline V gene has CDR1 SGHAT and CDR2 FQNNGV. The CDR3 length is 16 residues. With V trimmed by 1 base and J by 8 bases, 9 bases remained unmatched. The CDR3 region has the DNA TGTGCCAGCAGCTTAGGCGGTCTAGCGGGAAGATATGAGCAGTTCTTC. The encoded protein is CASSLGGLAGRYEQFF.

The chain uses TRBV5-6 and TRBJ2-5, with 12 bases lining up with TRBD2. The V gene's germline CDR1 is SGHDT and CDR2 YYEEEE. This CDR3 is 16 amino acids long. V was clipped by 3 bases and J by 4 bases; unmatched bases: 7. The CDR3 region has the DNA TGTGCCAGCAGCTCACGACTAGCGGGAGTGGCAGAGACCCAGTACTTC. This sequence encodes CASSSRLAGVAETQYF. Using reference TRBV5-6 and TRBJ2-5 for the parts outside the CDR3, the full variable domain is DAGVTQSPTHLIKTRGQQVTLRCSPKSGHDTVSWYQQALGQGPQFIFQYYEEEERQRGNFPDRFSGHQFPNYSSELNVNALLLGDSALYLCASSSRLAGVAETQYFGPGTRLLVL.

CDR3 loop: CASSPLGSGANVLTF. The DNA for the CDR3 is TGTGCCAGCAGCCCCCTCGGGTCTGGGGCCAACGTCCTGACTTTC. J is TRBJ2-6 and V is TRBV3-1 (or the pseudogene TRBV3-2); no clear D gene. V was trimmed by 4 bases and J by 1 base, leaving 8 bases between them. The CDR3 has 15 amino acids. The germline V gene encodes CDR1 LGHDT and CDR2 YNNKEL (reference sequence).

This chain links TRBV20-1 with TRBJ2-4, with 7 bases aligning to TRBD1. Germline-derived CDR1 and CDR2 are DFQATT and SNEGSKA (reference sequence). The CDR3 contains 11 residues. The V gene end was trimmed by 6 bases and the J gene end by 6 bases; junction bases not matched to a gene: 2. This CDR3 reads CSANRGNIQYF. The DNA for the CDR3 is TGCAGTGCCAACAGGGGAAACATTCAGTACTTC.

The rearrangement links TRBV13 to TRBJ2-7, with D maybe TRBD1 (6 bases). Trimming removed 5 bases at V and 3 bases at J, with 11 bases between. Germline values: CDR1 PRHDT, CDR2 FYEKMQ (reference sequence). This CDR3 comprises 13 residues. This CDR3 reads CASSQDSRYEQYF. The CDR3, as DNA: TGTGCCAGCAGCCAGGACAGCCGCTACGAGCAGTACTTC.

This clone was found a few times. The chain couples TRBV2 to TRBJ2-5; TRBD2 matches at 14 bases. CDR1 and CDR2 from the germline V gene are SNHLY and FYNNEI. The CDR3 runs to 19 residues. The trim removed 10 bases at V and 1 base at J, leaving 17 bases unmatched. CDR3 sequence reads: CATVPPQTSGRAFQETQYF. The CDR3 DNA follows: TGTGCCACAGTCCCCCCTCAGACTAGCGGGAGGGCCTTCCAAGAGACCCAGTACTTC.

The gene calls are TRBV7-9 and TRBJ1-1; TRBD1 agrees at 8 bases. Germline values: CDR1 SEHNR, CDR2 FQNEAQ (reference sequence). With 2 bases clipped from V and 4 bases from J, the junction kept 15 bases outside the gene matches. CDR3 size: 18 residues. The CDR3 sequence: CASSLLLPLGQGSTEAFF. CDR3 nucleotides: TGTGCCAGCAGCTTACTTCTACCCCTCGGACAGGGTAGCACTGAAGCTTTCTTT. The full variable domain, its missing parts supplied by reference TRBV7-9 and TRBJ1-1, is DTGVSQNPRHKITKRGQNVTFRCDPISEHNRLYWYRQTLGQGPEFLTYFQNEAQLEKSRLLSDRFSAERPKGSFSTLEIQRTEQGDSAMYLCASSLLLPLGQGSTEAFFGQGTRLTVV.

CDR3 coding DNA: TGCAGTGCTAGTTCACTGGCGGGAAACTCCTACAATGAGCAGTTCTTC. It translates to CSASSLAGNSYNEQFF. V is TRBV20-1 and J is TRBJ2-1; D perhaps matches TRBD2 (6 bases). Trimming removed 3 bases from V and 0 bases from J, with 15 bases in between. Germline values: CDR1 DFQATT, CDR2 SNEGSKA (reference sequence). CDR3 length: 16 residues.